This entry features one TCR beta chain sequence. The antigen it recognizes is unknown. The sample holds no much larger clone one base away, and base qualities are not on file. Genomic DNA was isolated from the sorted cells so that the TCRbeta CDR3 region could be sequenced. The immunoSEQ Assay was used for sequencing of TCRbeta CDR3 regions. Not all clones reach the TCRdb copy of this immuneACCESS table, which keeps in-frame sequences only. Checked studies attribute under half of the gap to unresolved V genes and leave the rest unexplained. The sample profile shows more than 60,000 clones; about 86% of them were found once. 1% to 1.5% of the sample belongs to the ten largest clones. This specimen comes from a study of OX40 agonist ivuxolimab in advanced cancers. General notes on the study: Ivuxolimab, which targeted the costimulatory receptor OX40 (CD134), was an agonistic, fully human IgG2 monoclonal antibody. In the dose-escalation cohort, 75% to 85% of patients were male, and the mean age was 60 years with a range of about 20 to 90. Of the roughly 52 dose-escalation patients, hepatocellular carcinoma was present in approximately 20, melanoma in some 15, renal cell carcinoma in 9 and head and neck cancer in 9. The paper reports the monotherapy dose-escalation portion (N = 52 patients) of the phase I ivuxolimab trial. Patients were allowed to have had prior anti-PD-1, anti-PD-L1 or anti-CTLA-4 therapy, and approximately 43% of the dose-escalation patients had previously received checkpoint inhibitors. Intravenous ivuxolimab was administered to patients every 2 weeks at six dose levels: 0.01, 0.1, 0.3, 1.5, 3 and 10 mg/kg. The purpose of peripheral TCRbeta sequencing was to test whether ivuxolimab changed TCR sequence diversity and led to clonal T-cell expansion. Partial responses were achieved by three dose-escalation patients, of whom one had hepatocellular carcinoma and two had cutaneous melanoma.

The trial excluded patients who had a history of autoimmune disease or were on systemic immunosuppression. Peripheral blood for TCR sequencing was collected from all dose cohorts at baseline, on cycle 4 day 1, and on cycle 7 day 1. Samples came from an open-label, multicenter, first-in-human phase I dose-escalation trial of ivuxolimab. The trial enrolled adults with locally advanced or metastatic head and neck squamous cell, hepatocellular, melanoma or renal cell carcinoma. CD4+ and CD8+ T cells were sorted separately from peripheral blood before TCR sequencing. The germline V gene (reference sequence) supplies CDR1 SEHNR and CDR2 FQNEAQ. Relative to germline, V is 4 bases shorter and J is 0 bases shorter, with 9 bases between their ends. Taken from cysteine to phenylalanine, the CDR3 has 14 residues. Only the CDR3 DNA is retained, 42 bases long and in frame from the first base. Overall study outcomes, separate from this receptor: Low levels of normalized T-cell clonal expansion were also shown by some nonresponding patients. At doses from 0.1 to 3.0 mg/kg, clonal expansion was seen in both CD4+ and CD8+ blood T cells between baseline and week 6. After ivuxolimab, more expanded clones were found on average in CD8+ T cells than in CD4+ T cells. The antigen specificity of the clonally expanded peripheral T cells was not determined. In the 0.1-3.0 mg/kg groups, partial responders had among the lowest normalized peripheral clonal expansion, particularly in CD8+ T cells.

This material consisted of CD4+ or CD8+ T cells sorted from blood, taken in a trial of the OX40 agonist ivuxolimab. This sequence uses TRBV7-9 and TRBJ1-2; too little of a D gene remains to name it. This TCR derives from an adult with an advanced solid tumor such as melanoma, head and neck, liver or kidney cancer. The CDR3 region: CASSSRQTNYGYTF. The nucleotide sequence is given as TGTGCCAGCAGCTCACGGCAGACTAACTATGGCTACACCTTC.